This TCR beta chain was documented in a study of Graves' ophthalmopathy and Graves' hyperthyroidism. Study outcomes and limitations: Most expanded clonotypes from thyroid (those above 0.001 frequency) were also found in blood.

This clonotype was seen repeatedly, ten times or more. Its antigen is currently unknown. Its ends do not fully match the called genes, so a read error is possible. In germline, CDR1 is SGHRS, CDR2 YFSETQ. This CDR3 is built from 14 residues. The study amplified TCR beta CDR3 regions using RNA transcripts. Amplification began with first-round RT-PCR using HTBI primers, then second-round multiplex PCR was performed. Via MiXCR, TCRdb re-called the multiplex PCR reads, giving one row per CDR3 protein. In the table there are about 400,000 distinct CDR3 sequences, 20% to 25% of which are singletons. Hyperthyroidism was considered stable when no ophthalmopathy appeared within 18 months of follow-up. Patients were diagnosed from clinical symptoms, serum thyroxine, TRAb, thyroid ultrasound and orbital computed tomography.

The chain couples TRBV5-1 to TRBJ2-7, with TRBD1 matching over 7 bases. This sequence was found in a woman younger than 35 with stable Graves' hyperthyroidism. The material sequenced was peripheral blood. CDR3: CASSLRQGSYEQYF. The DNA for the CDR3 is TGTGCCAGCAGTTTAAGACAGGGATCCTACGAGCAGTACTTC.